Below, one T cell receptor (beta chain) is given with its context. V was trimmed by 2 bases and J by 5 bases, leaving 8 bases between them. The germline V gene encodes CDR1 SGHDT and CDR2 YYEEEE. The CDR3 runs 14 residues. This sample stems from a study of blood T cell repertoires in COVID-19. Libraries were prepared by immunoSEQ multiplex PCR; TCRdb keeps only in-frame clonotypes and omits some of them. The sample has about 88,000 clones; about 88% are singletons. V gene TRBV5-6 combines with J gene TRBJ1-6, with D unclear. The specimen sequenced was peripheral blood. The source is an elderly woman with acute or convalescent COVID-19. The CDR3 sequence is CASSLQLNNSPLHF. CDR3 in DNA: TGTGCCAGCAGCTTACAGCTGAATAATTCACCCCTCCACTTT.